Presented here are 30 T cell receptor beta chains from one specimen sequenced in a study of blood T cells in healthy people across ages. Alongside a J-beta primer mix, a sample-barcoded 5' primer served in a second PCR lasting roughly 6 to 11 cycles. Using its own MiXCR run on the 5' RACE reads, TCRdb lists one record per CDR3 protein. The sample gives roughly 2 million distinct CDR3 sequences, around 48% of which show up once; less than 2.5% is in the top ten. The sequenced sample consisted of blood. Receptors originate from a woman aged 40 to 55 in good health.

V gene TRBV7-9 combines with J gene TRBJ1-1; the match to TRBD1 covers 7 bases. CDR3 length equals 15 residues. The J segment lost 1 base and the V segment lost 3 bases, leaving 5 bases of the junction unmatched. Germline V gene lookup returns CDR1 SEHNR and CDR2 FQNEAQ (reference sequence). CDR3 DNA: TGTGCCAGCAGCTTCCCGACAGGGAAGAACACTGAAGCTTTCTTT. Translating gives CASSFPTGKNTEAFF. Together with reference TRBV7-9 and TRBJ1-1, the CDR3 gives the full variable domain: DTGVSQNPRHKITKRGQNVTFRCDPISEHNRLYWYRQTLGQGPEFLTYFQNEAQLEKSRLLSDRFSAERPKGSFSTLEIQRTEQGDSAMYLCASSFPTGKNTEAFFGQGTRLTVV.

This clonotype was recorded once. The gene calls are TRBV10-3 and TRBJ2-6; D is perhaps TRBD1 (6 bases). The V and J ends lost 5 bases and 0 bases respectively, with 14 bases between them. CDR3 length: 17 residues. Germline V CDR1 and CDR2: ENHRY, SYGVKD. The CDR3 nucleotides read TGTGCCATCAGTCCCGGGACATCGACCTCTGGGGCCAACGTCCTGACTTTC. This gives the protein CAISPGTSTSGANVLTF.

This clonotype was detected a few times. The V gene is TRBV11-2, the J gene TRBJ2-1; D not resolved. The length of the CDR3 is 18 residues. Trimming shortened V by 2 bases and J by 9 bases, and 26 bases separated the two germline ends. The V gene's germline CDR1 is SGHAT and CDR2 FQNNGV. The CDR3 spells CASSLRPFEMVTYGEQFF. The CDR3 DNA reads TGTGCCAGCAGCTTACGCCCCTTCGAGATGGTAACATACGGTGAGCAGTTCTTC.

For this clonotype: A read error may produce the germline difference seen at one junction end. The chain couples TRBV13 to TRBJ2-5; TRBD2 matches 7 bases. The germline gives CDR1 PRHDT, CDR2 FYEKMQ (reference sequence). The CDR3 is 16 amino acids. DNA for the CDR3: TGTGCCGGCAGCTTAGTCGGCGGGGGAAGCCAAGAGACCCAGTACTTC. This translates into CAGSLVGGGSQETQYF.

This clonotype occurred a few times. J is TRBJ2-7 and V is TRBV7-2, with 9 bases aligning to TRBD1. The germline V gene encodes CDR1 SGHTA and CDR2 FQGNSA. The CDR3 contains 15 residues. V gave up 0 bases and J gave up 4 bases; unmatched junction bases: 4. The CDR3 reads CASSLAPDRGYEQYF. As DNA, the CDR3 is TGTGCCAGCAGCTTAGCCCCGGACAGGGGATACGAGCAGTACTTC.

The V and J genes are TRBV11-3 and TRBJ2-7; no definite D call. Germline CDR1 reads SGHNT; CDR2 reads YENEEA. V was pared by 4 bases and J by 2 bases, with 12 bases between. The CDR3 has 14 residues. Written as DNA, the CDR3 is TGTGCCAGCAGCTCTCTCCCGGGCCCCTACGAGCAGTACTTC. It is translated as CASSSLPGPYEQYF.

This clonotype came up a few times. The chain joins TRBV3-1 to TRBJ2-1; D might be TRBD1 or TRBD2, each matching 7 bases. V was trimmed by 4 bases and J by 4 bases, leaving 14 bases between them. Germline CDR1 is LGHDT and CDR2 is YNNKEL (reference sequence). The CDR3 has 15 amino acids. The CDR3 DNA reads as TGTGCCAGCAGCCGACCAGGGGGGGGATACAATGAGCAGTTCTTC. This translates into CASSRPGGGYNEQFF.

This sequence joins TRBV18 and TRBJ2-1; tentatively, D is TRBD1 (6 bases). Per the germline V gene, CDR1 is KGHSH and CDR2 is LQKENI. This CDR3 is built from 15 residues. V dropped 3 bases and J dropped 9 bases, with 18 bases sitting between them. The CDR3 is CASSPSGTLHPEQFF. CDR3 in DNA: TGTGCCAGCTCACCCTCCGGGACACTCCATCCTGAGCAGTTCTTC.

This clonotype came up many times. The rearrangement uses TRBV7-9 and TRBJ2-7; D assignment may be TRBD1 or TRBD2 (5 bases each). Between the trimmed V and J ends, which lost 6 bases and 3 bases, there was a span of 15 bases. The CDR3 covers 14 residues. Germline loops: CDR1 SEHNR, CDR2 FQNEAQ (reference sequence). The CDR3 nucleotides are TGTGCCAGCAGTCAATCGACAGCGGACTACGAGCAGTACTTC. This translates into CASSQSTADYEQYF.

The V call is TRBV27, the J call TRBJ1-6, with D perhaps matching TRBD1 (6 bases). Trimming stripped 2 bases from V and 7 bases from J, with 12 bases between. The CDR3 consists of 15 residues. Germline CDR1 MNHEY, CDR2 SMNVEV (reference sequence). The CDR3 spells CASSLEGHQNSPLHF. In DNA, the CDR3 is TGTGCCAGCAGTTTAGAGGGACACCAAAATTCACCCCTCCACTTT.

This chain links TRBV27 with TRBJ2-5, with 9 nucleotides matching TRBD2. The J call may be incorrect, as the DNA end agrees better with TRBJ2-7. Germline lookup yields CDR1 MNHEY and CDR2 SMNVEV (reference sequence). The CDR3 spans 15 residues. For the CDR3, the DNA is TGTGCCACCTTTAGCGCTGGCGGGGGGGCACGCGAGCAGTACTTC. It codes for CATFSAGGGAREQYF.

This clonotype was counted only a few times. This rearrangement joins TRBV12-3 or TRBV12-4 to TRBJ1-4; possibly TRBD1 for D (6 bases). V lost 4 bases, J lost 6 bases, and 18 bases lay in between. This CDR3 is built from 16 residues. The CDR3 sequence: CASSYQLTGIHEKLFF. The CDR3 region has the DNA TGTGCCAGCAGTTATCAACTGACAGGCATCCATGAAAAACTGTTTTTT.

The chain has TRBV11-2 and TRBJ1-2, with unresolved D. V lost 5 bases and J 4 bases, leaving 11 bases between the germline ends. Looked up from germline, CDR1 is SGHAT and CDR2 is FQNNGV. CDR3 length equals 13 residues. In DNA, the CDR3 is TGTGCCAGCAGCCTGGGAGAGACCTATGGCTACACCTTC. Protein: CASSLGETYGYTF.

This clonotype was seen a few times. The chain employs TRBV6-5 and TRBJ1-2; D is uncertain. With 0 bases removed from V and 0 bases from J, the gap between germline ends came to 8 bases. The CDR3 runs to 15 residues. In germline, CDR1 is MNHEY, CDR2 SVGAGI. The CDR3 DNA sequence: TGTGCCAGCAGTTACTCGTGGATTACTAACTATGGCTACACCTTC. Protein sequence: CASSYSWITNYGYTF.

The V gene is TRBV7-3, the J gene TRBJ1-1; TRBD1 matches 9 bases. The CDR3 consists of 15 residues. V lost 4 bases to trimming and J lost 3 bases; unmatched junction nucleotides: 6. CDR1 SGHTA and CDR2 FQGTGA come from the germline V gene. The CDR3 sequence: CASSSQGALDTEAFF. CDR3 DNA sequence: TGTGCCAGCAGCTCACAGGGGGCGCTGGACACTGAAGCTTTCTTT.

This clonotype showed up just a few times. This chain links TRBV6-2 or TRBV6-3 with TRBJ2-1, with a possible D match to TRBD1 (6 bases). Deletions cut 5 bases from V and 5 bases from J, with 10 bases between. Germline assignment: CDR1 MNHEY and CDR2 SVGEGT. CDR3 length: 13 residues. The CDR3 loop is CASSHREHNEQFF. The DNA for the CDR3 is TGTGCCAGCAGTCACAGGGAACACAATGAGCAGTTCTTC.

V usage is TRBV4-1 and J usage is TRBJ2-3; D possibly corresponds to TRBD2 (6 bases). The CDR3 is 17 amino acids. The germline gives CDR1 MGHRA, CDR2 YSYEKL. V gave up 0 bases and J gave up 7 bases, with 20 bases separating them. This CDR3 is CASSQDSASEDRNTQYF. The CDR3 DNA reads as TGCGCCAGCAGCCAAGATTCGGCTAGCGAAGATCGGAATACGCAGTATTTT.

This clonotype was counted only a few times. The chain employs TRBV7-3 and TRBJ2-1; tentatively, D is TRBD2 (7 bases). Germline loops: CDR1 SGHTA, CDR2 FQGTGA. The CDR3 length is 13 residues. The V gene lost 7 bases and the J gene lost 9 bases, with 16 bases spanning the gap. The CDR3 DNA reads TGTGCCAGCAATGGGGGGGGGCCTAGTGAGCAGTTCTTC. It encodes CASNGGGPSEQFF.

J is TRBJ2-5 and V is TRBV6-1; the D gene is possibly TRBD1 (6 bases). Germline V lookup: CDR1 MNHNS, CDR2 SASEGT. V lost 3 bases, J lost 4 bases, and 12 bases lay in between. The CDR3 loop spans 14 amino acids. The CDR3 coding sequence is TGTGCCAGCAGTGATAGTCCAGGGGCAGAGACCCAGTACTTC. Protein sequence: CASSDSPGAETQYF.

This clonotype has just a few counts. The chain carries TRBV20-1 and TRBJ2-3, with D tentatively TRBD1 or TRBD2 (5 bases each). The V gene's germline CDR1 is DFQATT and CDR2 SNEGSKA (reference sequence). V lost 2 bases to trimming and J lost 0 bases, with 12 bases between them. The CDR3 loop spans 15 amino acids. CDR3 amino acids: CSARPRDGSTDTQYF. The CDR3 DNA reads TGCAGTGCTAGACCCCGGGACGGTAGCACAGATACGCAGTATTTT.

This clonotype was observed a handful of times. The chain employs TRBV28 and TRBJ2-1, with no clear D. Germline loops: CDR1 MDHEN, CDR2 SYDVKM. This CDR3 has 14 amino acids. Trimming took off 6 bases at V and 2 bases at J, with 11 bases between the two ends. The CDR3 here is CASSGFTTYNEQFF. In nucleotides, the CDR3 is TGTGCCAGCAGCGGGTTCACTACCTACAATGAGCAGTTCTTC.

The gene calls are TRBV4-2 and TRBJ2-7, with TRBD1 identical over 12 bases. V shed 0 bases and J 3 bases; nucleotides not matched to a gene: 6. Germline V gene lookup returns CDR1 LGHNA and CDR2 YNFKEQ. The CDR3 is made up of 17 amino acids. The CDR3 is CASSQDVGTGGIYEQYF. Written as DNA, the CDR3 is TGTGCCAGCAGCCAAGATGTCGGGACAGGGGGCATCTACGAGCAGTACTTC.

This sequence joins TRBV28 and TRBJ2-7; TRBD2 might be the D (5 bases). Germline V gives CDR1 MDHEN, CDR2 SYDVKM. This CDR3 is built from 12 residues. Trimming pared 7 bases from V and 4 bases from J, leaving 11 bases between. Here the CDR3 DNA reads TGTGCCAGCACCCCGGGGTTATACGAGCAGTACTTC. It yields the protein CASTPGLYEQYF.

J is TRBJ2-3 and V is TRBV9, with D tentatively TRBD1 or TRBD2 (5 bases each). The CDR3 has 15 amino acids. Germline V lookup: CDR1 SGDLS, CDR2 YYNGEE. Trimming took off 2 bases at V and 6 bases at J, with 16 bases between the two ends. CDR3 DNA: TGTGCCAGCAGCGTCGGCGACAGTCGAGGGGATACGCAGTATTTT. Its protein product is CASSVGDSRGDTQYF. Looking up the rest from reference TRBV9 and TRBJ2-3 gives the full variable domain: DSGVTQTPKHLITATGQRVTLRCSPRSGDLSVYWYQQSLDQGLQFLIQYYNGEERAKGNILERFSAQQFPDLHSELNLSSLELGDSALYFCASSVGDSRGDTQYFGPGTRLTVL.

This clonotype was observed a handful of times. This rearrangement joins TRBV15 to TRBJ1-5, with a possible D match to TRBD1 (5 bases). In germline, CDR1 is LNHNV, CDR2 YYDKDF (reference sequence). The CDR3 has 14 residues. Trimming removed 6 bases from V and 6 bases from J, with 15 bases in between. The CDR3 DNA reads TGTGCCACCAGTTATCAGGGAGTCAGTCAGCCCCAGCATTTT. Translation: CATSYQGVSQPQHF.

This sequence joins TRBV20-1 and TRBJ2-5, with D perhaps matching TRBD2 (5 bases). The V gene lost 2 bases and the J gene lost 4 bases, with 14 bases spanning the gap. The V gene's germline CDR1 is DFQATT and CDR2 SNEGSKA (reference sequence). The CDR3 is 14 residues long. CDR3 loop: CSARRTGFAETQYF. DNA of the CDR3: TGCAGTGCTAGAAGGACTGGCTTCGCAGAGACCCAGTACTTC.

The genes are TRBV4-2 and TRBJ2-6; D might be TRBD1 or TRBD2, each matching 5 bases. Trimming took off 3 bases at V and 2 bases at J, with 20 bases between the two ends. This CDR3 has 19 amino acids. The V gene's germline CDR1 is LGHNA and CDR2 YNFKEQ. CDR3 amino acids: CASSQGRGREKPGANVLTF. For the CDR3, the DNA is TGTGCCAGCAGCCAGGGAAGGGGCCGGGAAAAGCCTGGGGCCAACGTCCTGACTTTC.

The J gene is TRBJ2-3, the V gene TRBV15, with 8 bases aligning to TRBD1. The CDR3 sequence is 17 residues long. CDR1 is LNHNV, CDR2 YYDKDF, per germline (reference sequence). V trimming: 2 bases; J trimming: 2 bases; junction bases outside the gene matches: 9. The CDR3: CATSRSKQGVVTDTQYF. Written as DNA, the CDR3 is TGTGCCACCAGCAGATCTAAACAGGGGGTGGTCACAGATACGCAGTATTTT.

This sequence joins TRBV6-2 or TRBV6-3 and TRBJ2-7; 9 positions agree with TRBD1. CDR3 size: 15 residues. Germline assignment: CDR1 MNHEY and CDR2 SVGEGT. The V and J ends lost 5 bases and 2 bases, in that order; junction bases with no gene match: 7. CDR3 coding DNA: TGTGCCAGCAGTCGACCGGGACAGGGAACCTACGAGCAGTACTTC. Amino acid sequence: CASSRPGQGTYEQYF.

This chain links TRBV4-3 with TRBJ1-5; D remains ambiguous. V was cut by 1 base and J by 6 bases, with 13 bases left in between. Germline CDR1 reads LGHNA; CDR2 reads YSLEER. This CDR3 has 15 amino acids. The CDR3 DNA reads as TGCGCCAGCAGCCAAGTCGTGGGAGTTGGTCAGCCCCAGCATTTT. Protein sequence: CASSQVVGVGQPQHF.